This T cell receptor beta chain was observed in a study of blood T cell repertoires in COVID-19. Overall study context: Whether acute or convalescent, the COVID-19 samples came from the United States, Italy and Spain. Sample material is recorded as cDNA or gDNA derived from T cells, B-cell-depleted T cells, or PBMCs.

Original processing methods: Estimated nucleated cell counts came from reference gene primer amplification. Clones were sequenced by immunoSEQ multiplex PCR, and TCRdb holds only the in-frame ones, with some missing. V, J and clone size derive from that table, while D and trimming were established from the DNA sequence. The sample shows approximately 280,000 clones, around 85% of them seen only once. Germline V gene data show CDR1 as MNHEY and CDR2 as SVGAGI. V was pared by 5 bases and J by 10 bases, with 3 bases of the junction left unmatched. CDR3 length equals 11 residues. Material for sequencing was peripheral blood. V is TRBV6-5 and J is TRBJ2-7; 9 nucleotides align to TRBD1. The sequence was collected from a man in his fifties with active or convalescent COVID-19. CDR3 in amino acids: CASSQGQGQYF. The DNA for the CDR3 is TGTGCCAGCAGTCAGGGACAGGGACAGTACTTC.